This entry features one T cell receptor (beta chain) sequence. This receptor's antigen is unknown. No much larger clonotype is one base removed from it; base qualities were not supplied. TCRbeta CDR3 regions were amplified from genomic DNA using the immunoSEQ Assay, a bias-controlled multiplex PCR. The paper's processing steps were these. Within the assay, amplification of reference gene primers was used to estimate how many nucleated cells each sample contained. Sequence reads were collapsed and filtered to measure the absolute abundance of every unique TCRbeta CDR3 rearrangement. Productive Simpson clonality was computed per sample as the square root of Simpson's diversity index over productive rearrangements. TCRdb took over this immuneACCESS table, retaining in-frame rearrangements with V and J assigned. Such tables are incomplete; in checked studies, under half of the missing clones stem from an unresolved V gene, and the remainder is unexplained. V, J and clone size were drawn from that table, and D and trimming were deduced from the DNA. The sample table holds 200,000 to 250,000 clones, of which roughly 80% were seen once. The leading ten clones occupy 8% to 13% of the sample.

From cysteine to phenylalanine, the CDR3 is 13 amino acids long. Kept here is only the CDR3 DNA, which spans 39 bases and is read in frame from base 1. Relative to germline, V is 5 bases shorter and J is 6 bases shorter, with 10 bases between their ends. Per the germline V gene, SGHNT is the CDR1 and YENEEA is the CDR2. The sample originates from a study of blood T cell repertoires in COVID-19 (dated by TCRdb to about 2020). A note on the overall study: Samples from collaborators originated in the United States, Italy and Spain and spanned both the acute and convalescent phases of COVID-19. The prospective study material was composed of cDNA or gDNA derived from T cells, B-cell-depleted T cells, or PBMCs. Subjects who had been exposed to COVID-19, were actively infected with it, or had recovered from it provided the deeply sampled blood TCRbeta repertoires that made up the dataset. The repertoires were made available in a free public database intended to serve as a resource for research on the immune response to SARS-CoV-2. Samples came from the ongoing ImmuneRACE study (first 160 participants) plus 1,254 subjects from 6 global collaborators. A de-identified subject ID, COVID-19 status, age in years and sex were almost always included in the sample metadata. Where available, HLA class I and class II types were obtained from metadata supplied by the sample provider rather than from assay-based typing.

Collaborating institutions collected whole blood in K2EDTA tubes following their own protocols. For TCRbeta analysis, collaborators shipped samples in one of three forms: frozen whole blood, isolated PBMCs, or DNA extracted from either of those sample types. What the research found in general, with its limitations: How much clinical and demographic metadata was included differed by source and by participant, and the metadata was provided uncurated.

Specimen: peripheral blood. This receptor was identified in a woman aged 80 or over with acute or convalescent COVID-19. The sequence links TRBV11-3 to TRBJ2-2, and possibly TRBD2, on 6 matching bases. The CDR3 has the sequence CASSGTGAGELFF. The nucleotide sequence reads TGTGCCAGCAGCGGGACGGGGGCCGGGGAGCTGTTTTTT. The CDR3, completed at both ends by the reference TRBV11-3 and TRBJ2-2 genes, gives the full variable domain EAGVVQSPRYKIIEKKQPVAFWCNPISGHNTLYWYLQNLGQGPELLIRYENEEAVDDSQLPKDRFSAERLKGVDSTLKIQPAELGDSAVYLCASSGTGAGELFFGEGSRLTVL.